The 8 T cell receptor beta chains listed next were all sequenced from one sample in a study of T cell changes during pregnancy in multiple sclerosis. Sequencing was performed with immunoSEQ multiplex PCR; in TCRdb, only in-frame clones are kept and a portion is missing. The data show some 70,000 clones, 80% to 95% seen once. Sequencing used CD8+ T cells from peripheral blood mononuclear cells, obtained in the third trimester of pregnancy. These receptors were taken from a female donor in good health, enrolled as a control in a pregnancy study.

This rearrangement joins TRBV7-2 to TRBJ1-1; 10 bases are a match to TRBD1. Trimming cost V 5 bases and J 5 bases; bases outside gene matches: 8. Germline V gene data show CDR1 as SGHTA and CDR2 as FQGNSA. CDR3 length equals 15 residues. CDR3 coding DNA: TGTGCCAGCAGCCCGGAGACAGGGGGCGGTACTGAAGCTTTCTTT. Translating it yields CASSPETGGGTEAFF.

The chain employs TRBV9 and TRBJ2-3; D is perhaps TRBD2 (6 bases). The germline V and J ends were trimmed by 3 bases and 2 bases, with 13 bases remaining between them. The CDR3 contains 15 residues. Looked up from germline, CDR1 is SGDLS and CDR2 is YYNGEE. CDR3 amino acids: CASSAGGLNTDTQYF. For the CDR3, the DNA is TGTGCCAGCAGCGCCGGGGGACTGAACACAGATACGCAGTATTTT.

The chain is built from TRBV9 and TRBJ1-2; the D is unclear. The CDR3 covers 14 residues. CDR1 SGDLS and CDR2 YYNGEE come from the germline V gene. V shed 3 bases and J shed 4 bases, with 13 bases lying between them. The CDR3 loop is CASSGISIGYGYTF. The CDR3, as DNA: TGTGCCAGCAGCGGAATATCGATCGGCTATGGCTACACCTTC.

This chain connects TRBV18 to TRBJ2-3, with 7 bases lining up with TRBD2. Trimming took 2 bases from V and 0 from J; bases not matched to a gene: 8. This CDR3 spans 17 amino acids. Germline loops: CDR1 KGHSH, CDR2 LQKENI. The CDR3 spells CASSPIETSPSTDTQYF. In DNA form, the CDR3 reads TGTGCCAGCTCACCAATTGAGACTAGCCCTAGCACAGATACGCAGTATTTT.

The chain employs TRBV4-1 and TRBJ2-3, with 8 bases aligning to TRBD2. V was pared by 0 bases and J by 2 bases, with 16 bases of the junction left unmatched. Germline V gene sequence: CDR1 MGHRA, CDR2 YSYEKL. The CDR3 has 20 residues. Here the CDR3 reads CASSQDGSGEWASVTDTQYF. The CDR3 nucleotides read TGCGCCAGCAGCCAAGATGGTAGCGGGGAATGGGCGAGTGTCACAGATACGCAGTATTTT.

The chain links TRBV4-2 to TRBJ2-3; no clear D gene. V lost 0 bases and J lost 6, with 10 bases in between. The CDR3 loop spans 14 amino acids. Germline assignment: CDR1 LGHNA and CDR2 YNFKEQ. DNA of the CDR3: TGTGCCAGCAGCCAAGAGGCCGTTTACGATACGCAGTATTTT. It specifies CASSQEAVYDTQYF.

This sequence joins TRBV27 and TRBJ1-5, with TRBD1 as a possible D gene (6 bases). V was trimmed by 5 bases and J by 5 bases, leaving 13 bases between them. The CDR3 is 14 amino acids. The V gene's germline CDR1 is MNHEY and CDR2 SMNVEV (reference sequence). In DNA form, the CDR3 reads TGTGCCAGCAGTCCACAGGGTTCTCATCAGCCCCAGCATTTT. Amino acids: CASSPQGSHQPQHF.

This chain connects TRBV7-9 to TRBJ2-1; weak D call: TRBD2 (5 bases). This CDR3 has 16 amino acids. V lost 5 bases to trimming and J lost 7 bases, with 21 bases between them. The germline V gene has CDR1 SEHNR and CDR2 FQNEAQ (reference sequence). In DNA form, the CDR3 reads TGTGCCAGCAGCCGGAGAGACTACCAAGAACCTAATGAGCAGTTCTTC. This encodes CASSRRDYQEPNEQFF.